This entry lists 11 T cell receptor beta chains sequenced from one sample in a study of response to subunit inactivated influenza vaccine. TCRdb reprocessed the RT-PCR reads with MiXCR, giving one entry per CDR3 protein. The sample includes 600,000 to 700,000 distinct CDR3 sequences, around 15% of them seen just once. The sample consisted of PBMCs from blood, taken about 14 days before vaccination. The receptor source for this set is a man over 45 who received an inactivated influenza vaccine.

The rearrangement uses TRBV12-3 or TRBV12-4 and TRBJ2-2; 7 bases agree with TRBD2. CDR3 length: 20 residues. With 3 bases clipped from V and 0 bases from J, the junction kept 16 bases outside the gene matches. The CDR3 DNA reads TGTGCCAGCAGTTTTCGTTGGGCTAGCGGACGGCTCGCGAACACCGGGGAGCTGTTTTTT. This gives the protein CASSFRWASGRLANTGELFF.

The chain couples TRBV27 to TRBJ2-3; D is possibly TRBD1 (5 bases). The ends were cut back, 5 bases at V and 6 bases at J, with 18 bases in the middle. The CDR3 spans 15 residues. Germline CDR1 MNHEY, CDR2 SMNVEV (reference sequence). The CDR3 DNA sequence: TGTGCCAGCAGTCCGACAGTCTATCCTGGGGATACGCAGTATTTT. Its translation: CASSPTVYPGDTQYF.

At least ten counts were recorded for this clonotype. The chain links TRBV20-1 to TRBJ1-2; D unclear. V was pared by 4 bases and J by 5 bases, with 11 bases between. Per the germline V gene, CDR1 is DFQATT and CDR2 is SNEGSKA (reference sequence). The CDR3 is 12 residues long. The CDR3 DNA sequence: TGCAGTGCTAAAGTGGACCATTATGGCTACACCTTC. Protein sequence: CSAKVDHYGYTF.

V is TRBV5-1 and J is TRBJ2-7; D remains ambiguous. This CDR3 is built from 14 residues. The ends were cut back, 0 bases at V and 9 bases at J, with 16 bases in the middle. Germline V lookup: CDR1 SGHRS, CDR2 YFSETQ. The CDR3 region has the DNA TGCGCCAGCAGCTTGGGGGCCCCAAATGATGTGCAGTACTTC. Its protein is CASSLGAPNDVQYF.

CDR3 sequence reads: CASSVGVGTFYGYTF. Here the CDR3 DNA reads TGTGCCAGCAGCGTAGGTGTCGGGACCTTCTATGGCTACACCTTC. This chain uses TRBV9 with TRBJ1-2, with D tentatively TRBD1 (5 bases). Germline lookup yields CDR1 SGDLS and CDR2 YYNGEE. V was shortened by 0 bases and J by 4 bases, with 13 bases between the two germline ends. This CDR3 contains 15 residues.

This clonotype has a handful of counts. The chain links TRBV7-6 to TRBJ2-1; the match to TRBD1 covers 9 bases. Germline V gives CDR1 SGHVS, CDR2 FNYEAQ. The CDR3 runs 16 residues. The ends lost 4 bases at V and 1 base at J; junction bases unmatched: 5. As DNA, the CDR3 is TGTGCCAGCAGCTCCACCGGGACAGGGTCCTACAATGAGCAGTTCTTC. Its translation is CASSSTGTGSYNEQFF. The entire variable domain, with the rest obtained from reference TRBV7-6 and TRBJ2-1, is as follows: GAGVSQSPRYKVTKRGQDVALRCDPISGHVSLYWYRQALGQGPEFLTYFNYEAQQDKSGLPNDRFSAERPEGSISTLTIQRTEQRDSAMYRCASSSTGTGSYNEQFFGPGTRLTVL.

Comment on this clonotype: A single base separates this from a much larger clone, so it may be a read error. The chain couples TRBV6-2 or TRBV6-3 to TRBJ2-2; D remains unclear. The CDR3 totals 14 residues. CDR1 MNHEY and CDR2 SVGEGT come from the germline V gene. V lost 2 bases and J lost 1, with 5 bases in between. The CDR3 reads CASSYGVNTGELFF. CDR3 DNA sequence: TGTGCCAGCAGTTACGGGGTGAACACCGGGGAGCTGTTTTTT.

This clonotype was counted ten times or more. The chain has TRBV4-3 and TRBJ1-6; TRBD1 matches 7 bases. Unmatched junction bases numbered 6, after V lost 0 bases and J lost 7 bases. Germline V CDR1 and CDR2: LGHNA, YSLEER. The length of the CDR3 is 16 residues. CDR3: CASSQEYGRGNSPLHF. In DNA form, the CDR3 reads TGCGCCAGCAGCCAAGAATATGGCAGGGGGAATTCACCCCTCCACTTT.

The gene calls are TRBV18 and TRBJ1-1; the D is unclear. Trimming stripped 4 bases from V and 1 base from J, with 10 bases between. The CDR3 has 14 amino acids. Germline CDR1 KGHSH, CDR2 LQKENI. CDR3 sequence: CASSQERGNTEAFF. The CDR3 nucleotides read TGTGCCAGCTCACAGGAACGGGGGAACACTGAAGCTTTCTTT.

Only a few counts were recorded for this clonotype. The rearrangement links TRBV5-1 to TRBJ2-1, with D perhaps TRBD1 (6 bases). The V and J ends lost 6 bases and 0 bases respectively, with 13 bases between them. Germline V lookup: CDR1 SGHRS, CDR2 YFSETQ. The CDR3 is 15 amino acids. CDR3 residues: CASNHGGGSYNEQFF. The CDR3 bases are TGCGCCAGCAACCATGGGGGCGGCTCCTACAATGAGCAGTTCTTC.

This clonotype appeared a few times. The chain carries TRBV20-1 and TRBJ2-3; TRBD2 aligns across 12 bases. This CDR3 comprises 15 residues. From germline, CDR1 is DFQATT and CDR2 SNEGSKA (reference sequence). J lost 2 bases, V lost 6 bases, and 6 bases had no gene match. The CDR3 here is CSASRTSGVTDTQYF. CDR3 bases: TGCAGTGCCAGCAGGACTAGCGGGGTCACAGATACGCAGTATTTT.